The sequence of this T cell receptor (beta chain) was determined in a study of blood T cell repertoires in COVID-19 (dated by TCRdb to the early 2020s). About the full investigation: Samples covering the acute and convalescent phases of COVID-19 were provided by collaborators in the United States, Italy and Spain. Where available, HLA class I and class II types were taken from metadata supplied by the sample provider and were not determined by assay-based typing. A freely available public database, intended as a resource for researchers studying the immune response to SARS-CoV-2, is where the repertoires were released. Subjects who had been exposed to COVID-19, were actively infected with it, or had recovered from it provided the deeply sampled blood TCRbeta repertoires that made up the dataset. A de-identified subject ID, COVID-19 status, age in years and sex were almost always included in the sample metadata. The prospective study material was composed of cDNA or gDNA derived from T cells, B-cell-depleted T cells, or PBMCs. Samples came from the ongoing ImmuneRACE study (first 160 participants) plus 1,254 subjects from 6 global collaborators.

Here is what the overall study found, with its caveats: How much clinical and demographic metadata was included differed by source and by participant, and the metadata was provided uncurated.

With respect to this clone: The specificity of this receptor is unknown. No clone much larger than this one lies a single base away; base qualities are absent.

A second Seattle source provided samples from volunteer blood donors who had recovered from COVID-19. Whole blood was collected in K2EDTA tubes by collaborating institutions according to the institutions' own protocols. For TCRbeta analysis, collaborators shipped samples as frozen whole blood, isolated PBMCs, or DNA extracted from either of those sample types. The immunoSEQ Assay, a bias-controlled multiplex PCR, was used to amplify TCRbeta CDR3 regions from genomic DNA. For the original study's pipeline: Within the assay, amplification of reference gene primers was used to estimate how many nucleated cells each sample contained. To quantify the absolute abundance of each unique TCRbeta CDR3 rearrangement, sequence reads were collapsed and filtered. For each sample, productive Simpson clonality was calculated as the square root of Simpson's diversity index across productive rearrangements. Held by TCRdb, this immuneACCESS table contains in-frame sequences only and omits some clones. Under half of the omission traces to an unresolved V gene where checked; the cause of the rest is unknown. V and J calls plus clone size are reproduced from that table; the DNA served to infer D and trimming. The sample records about 260,000 clones, around nine tenths of which are singletons. The top ten clonotypes cover over 7.5% of the sample.

The cysteine opens and the phenylalanine closes a CDR3 of 15 amino acids. Only the CDR3 DNA is retained, 45 bases long and in frame from the first base. V trim: 5 bases; J trim: 1 base; unmatched bases: 4. The germline V gene encodes CDR1 SEHNR and CDR2 FQNEAQ (reference sequence). The chain is made from TRBV7-9 and TRBJ2-2, with 7 bases aligning to TRBD1. The sequence derives from a man in his forties who had recovered from COVID-19. Specimen: peripheral blood. The CDR3 is CASSHDRVNTGELFF. The nucleotide sequence reads TGTGCCAGCAGCCATGACAGGGTGAACACCGGGGAGCTGTTTTTT.